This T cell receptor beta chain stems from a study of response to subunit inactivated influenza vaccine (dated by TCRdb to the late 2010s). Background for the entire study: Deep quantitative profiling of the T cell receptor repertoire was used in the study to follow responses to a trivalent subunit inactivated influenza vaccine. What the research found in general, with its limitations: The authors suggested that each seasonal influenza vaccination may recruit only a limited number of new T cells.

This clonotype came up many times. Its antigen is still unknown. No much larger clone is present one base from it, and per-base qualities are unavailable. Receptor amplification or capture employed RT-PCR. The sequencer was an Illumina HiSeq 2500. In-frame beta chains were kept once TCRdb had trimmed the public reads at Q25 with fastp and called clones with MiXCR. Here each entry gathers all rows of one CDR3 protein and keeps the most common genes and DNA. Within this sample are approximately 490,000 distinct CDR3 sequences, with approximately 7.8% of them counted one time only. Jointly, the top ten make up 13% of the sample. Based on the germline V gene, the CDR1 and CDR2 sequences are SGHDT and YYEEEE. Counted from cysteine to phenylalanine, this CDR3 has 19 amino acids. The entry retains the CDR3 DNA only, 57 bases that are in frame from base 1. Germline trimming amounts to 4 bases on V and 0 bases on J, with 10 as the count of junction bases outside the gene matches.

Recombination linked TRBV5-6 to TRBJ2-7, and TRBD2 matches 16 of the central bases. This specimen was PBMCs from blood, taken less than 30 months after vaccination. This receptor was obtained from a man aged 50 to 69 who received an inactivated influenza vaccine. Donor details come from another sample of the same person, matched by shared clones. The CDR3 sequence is CASSGGTSGRAESSYEQYF. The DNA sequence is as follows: TGTGCCAGCAGCGGTGGGACTAGCGGGAGGGCCGAGAGCTCCTACGAGCAGTACTTC.